A selection of T cell receptor beta chains follows, all from one sample in a study of technical replicates of blood from several donors. Profiled with immunoSEQ multiplex PCR; TCRdb holds only in-frame clones, not every one. In the table there are 82,000 or so clones, 96% of which are singletons. Material for sequencing was T cells isolated from PBMCs. These receptors were taken from a human donor in good health. CDR3s include the opening cysteine and the closing phenylalanine or tryptophan.

V gene: TRBV7-9; J gene: TRBJ2-2; CDR3 length: 12; CDR3 protein: CASSLSTGELFF
V gene: TRBV9; J gene: TRBJ2-3; CDR3 length: 15; CDR3 protein: CASSERGGSPDTQYF
V gene: TRBV5-1; J gene: TRBJ2-5; CDR3 length: 17; CDR3 protein: CASSSGGTTRVPGAQYF
V gene: TRBV25-1; J gene: TRBJ1-1; CDR3 length: 13; CDR3 protein: CASSEREFAEAFF
V gene: TRBV29-1; J gene: TRBJ1-1; CDR3 length: 12; CDR3 protein: CSGGQLNTEAFF
V gene: TRBV19; J gene: TRBJ2-1; CDR3 length: 14; CDR3 protein: CASSWGQGNNEQFF
V gene: TRBV27; J gene: TRBJ2-1; CDR3 length: 17; CDR3 protein: CASSFFIGSGRGSEQFF
V gene: TRBV4-1; J gene: TRBJ2-5; CDR3 length: 16; CDR3 protein: CASSQGDRGRGETQYF
V gene: TRBV11-2; J gene: TRBJ2-1; CDR3 length: 18; CDR3 protein: CASSSRGTSGSSYNEQFF
V gene: TRBV30; J gene: TRBJ1-2; CDR3 length: 12; CDR3 protein: CACPGGGYGYTF
V gene: TRBV5-1; J gene: TRBJ1-3; CDR3 length: 15; CDR3 protein: CASSLQADSGNTIYF
V gene: TRBV30; J gene: TRBJ2-7; CDR3 length: 12; CDR3 protein: CAWGGLSYEQYF
V gene: TRBV5-4; J gene: TRBJ2-5; CDR3 length: 14; CDR3 protein: CASSSRDLKETQYF
V gene: TRBV5-8; J gene: TRBJ1-1; CDR3 length: 15; CDR3 protein: CASSLAGWGVSEAFF
V gene: TRBV6-1; J gene: TRBJ2-2; CDR3 length: 16; CDR3 protein: CASSDRDRGHTGELFF
V gene: TRBV28; J gene: TRBJ2-1; CDR3 length: 20; CDR3 protein: CASSLNALAGALSSYNEQFF
V gene: TRBV28; J gene: TRBJ2-5; CDR3 length: 16; CDR3 protein: CASSVSGRAIKETQYF
V gene: TRBV27; J gene: TRBJ1-3; CDR3 length: 14; CDR3 protein: CASSFQGVGNTIYF
V gene: TRBV29-1; J gene: TRBJ2-2; CDR3 length: 12; CDR3 protein: CSVEPGTGELFF
V gene: TRBV19; J gene: TRBJ1-1; CDR3 length: 12; CDR3 protein: CASSLSNTEAFF
V gene: TRBV2; J gene: TRBJ2-3; CDR3 length: 10; CDR3 protein: CAIGVGVRYF
V gene: TRBV5-8; J gene: TRBJ2-7; CDR3 length: 16; CDR3 protein: CASSWGGDGRTDEQYF
V gene: TRBV6-6; J gene: TRBJ1-5; CDR3 length: 16; CDR3 protein: CASSYYTGRDNQPQHF
V gene: TRBV29-1; J gene: TRBJ1-2; CDR3 length: 12; CDR3 protein: CSDGTGYHGYTF
V gene: TRBV5-1; J gene: TRBJ2-2; CDR3 length: 13; CDR3 protein: CASSLGVKSELFF
V gene: TRBV18; J gene: TRBJ2-3; CDR3 length: 13; CDR3 protein: CASSPPSQITQYF
V gene: TRBV2; J gene: TRBJ2-3; CDR3 length: 14; CDR3 protein: CASSEGGLTDTQYF
V gene: TRBV7-3; J gene: TRBJ2-1; CDR3 length: 16; CDR3 protein: CASSLGVAVSYNEQFF
V gene: TRBV7-9; J gene: TRBJ1-2; CDR3 length: 14; CDR3 protein: CASSFGGPLYGYTF
V gene: TRBV4-3; J gene: TRBJ2-5; CDR3 length: 16; CDR3 protein: CASSQVLAGGEETQYF
V gene: TRBV29-1; J gene: TRBJ1-2; CDR3 length: 14; CDR3 protein: CSVSGTGGVKGYTF
V gene: TRBV5-8; J gene: TRBJ1-5; CDR3 length: 10; CDR3 protein: CASSGQPQHF
V gene: TRBV19; J gene: TRBJ1-5; CDR3 length: 11; CDR3 protein: CASNVGGPQHF
V gene: TRBV29-1; J gene: TRBJ1-1; CDR3 length: 13; CDR3 protein: CSVRTVMNTEAFF
V gene: TRBV11-1; J gene: TRBJ2-3; CDR3 length: 16; CDR3 protein: CASSSGTSGSTDTQYF
V gene: TRBV13; J gene: TRBJ1-2; CDR3 length: 16; CDR3 protein: CASSSVGDRGRNGYTF
V gene: TRBV28; J gene: TRBJ1-1; CDR3 length: 14; CDR3 protein: CASTTHNELAEAFF
V gene: TRBV5-6; J gene: TRBJ2-7; CDR3 length: 16; CDR3 protein: CASSYPHSGRGYEQYF
V gene: TRBV7-9; J gene: TRBJ2-3; CDR3 length: 15; CDR3 protein: CASSLGYSRTDTQYF
V gene: TRBV28; J gene: TRBJ1-2; CDR3 length: 14; CDR3 protein: CASSILGGVYGYTF
V gene: TRBV29-1; J gene: TRBJ2-7; CDR3 length: 12; CDR3 protein: CSVGGDPYEQYF
V gene: TRBV2; J gene: TRBJ1-1; CDR3 length: 14; CDR3 protein: CASSVVRVGTEAFF
V gene: TRBV11-3; J gene: TRBJ2-1; CDR3 length: 16; CDR3 protein: CASSLGSLSSYNEQFF
V gene: TRBV2; J gene: TRBJ2-1; CDR3 length: 14; CDR3 protein: CASLAGLIYNEQFF
V gene: TRBV4-1; J gene: TRBJ2-5; CDR3 length: 13; CDR3 protein: CASSQAEMETQYF
V gene: TRBV7-2; J gene: TRBJ1-1; CDR3 length: 14; CDR3 protein: CASSWTGMNTEAFF
V gene: TRBV2; J gene: TRBJ2-2; CDR3 length: 18; CDR3 protein: CASSPPGLADPQRGELFF
V gene: TRBV27; J gene: TRBJ2-6; CDR3 length: 17; CDR3 protein: CASSWGTGGSGANVLTF
V gene: TRBV7-9; J gene: TRBJ1-4; CDR3 length: 15; CDR3 protein: CASSLSRTVNEKLFF
V gene: TRBV5-4; J gene: TRBJ2-5; CDR3 length: 20; CDR3 protein: CASSTGTRGLAGTSGETQYF
V gene: TRBV4-1; J gene: TRBJ2-1; CDR3 length: 15; CDR3 protein: CASSQDLEPPESLFF
V gene: TRBV5-1; J gene: TRBJ2-3; CDR3 length: 14; CDR3 protein: CASSPDRKPDTQYF
V gene: TRBV19; J gene: TRBJ2-3; CDR3 length: 12; CDR3 protein: CASSIEGQKQYF
V gene: TRBV7-9; J gene: TRBJ2-2; CDR3 length: 16; CDR3 protein: CASMGELGTNTGELFF
V gene: TRBV29-1; J gene: TRBJ2-1; CDR3 length: 13; CDR3 protein: CSIRLAGNNEQFF